These 29 T cell receptor beta chains were all obtained from the same sample, sequenced in a study of blood T cell repertoires in COVID-19. TCRdb's table, derived via immunoSEQ multiplex PCR, lists solely in-frame clones and lacks some. The sample carries about 230,000 clones, roughly nine tenths recorded once. Sequencing used PBMCs or T cells enriched from blood (not recorded which). These receptor sequences come from a man younger than 40 who had recovered from COVID-19.

The chain employs TRBV7-8 and TRBJ1-1, with a tentative D call TRBD1 (5 bases). The CDR3 has 12 amino acids. V lost 5 bases, J lost 11 bases, and 15 bases lay in between. The V gene's germline CDR1 is SGHVS and CDR2 FQNEAQ. CDR3 in DNA: TGTGCCAGCAGCCCCCGGGGGGGAACGGCTTTCTTT. This translates into CASSPRGGTAFF.

The V and J genes are TRBV3-1 (or the pseudogene TRBV3-2) and TRBJ2-7, with D possibly matching TRBD2 (5 bases). The CDR3 covers 12 residues. The V gene lost 4 bases and the J gene lost 4 bases, with 8 bases spanning the gap. Per germline, CDR1 LGHDT and CDR2 YNNKEL (reference sequence). CDR3: CASSREGYEQYF. CDR3 DNA: TGTGCCAGCAGCCGCGAGGGATACGAGCAGTACTTC.

This sequence joins TRBV12-3 or TRBV12-4 and TRBJ1-3; D not certain. The CDR3 extends over 12 amino acids. Trimming stripped 2 bases from V and 4 bases from J, with 3 bases between. For the CDR3, the DNA is TGTGCCAGCAGTTTACAGGGAAACACCATATATTTT. This sequence encodes CASSLQGNTIYF.

The CDR3 DNA reads as TGTGCCAGCAGCCAACAACGGACTAGCGGGACCTATGAGCAGTTCTTC. Translating it yields CASSQQRTSGTYEQFF. The chain is built from TRBV14 and TRBJ2-1, with 12 nucleotides matching TRBD2. Germline V lookup: CDR1 SGHDN, CDR2 FVKESK. With V trimmed by 2 bases and J by 8 bases, 7 bases remained unmatched. There are 16 residues in the CDR3. The full variable domain, with the rest looked up from reference TRBV14 and TRBJ2-1, is EAGVTQFPSHSVIEKGQTVTLRCDPISGHDNLYWYRRVMGKEIKFLLHFVKESKQDESGMPNNRFLAERTGGTYSTLKVQPAELEDSGVYFCASSQQRTSGTYEQFFGPGTRLTVL.

The chain couples TRBV2 to TRBJ1-6, with D possibly matching TRBD1 (5 bases). The CDR3 covers 13 residues. The germline V gene encodes CDR1 SNHLY and CDR2 FYNNEI. With 5 bases removed from V and 5 bases from J, the gap between germline ends came to 7 bases. The chain's CDR3 is CASSPGNNSPLHF. DNA for the CDR3: TGTGCCAGCAGTCCAGGGAATAATTCACCCCTCCACTTT.

The chain couples TRBV24-1 to TRBJ1-1; 8 nucleotides match TRBD1. This CDR3 region has 14 residues. The V gene end was trimmed by 7 bases and the J gene end by 1 base; junction bases not matched to a gene: 4. CDR1 and CDR2 from the germline V gene are KGHDR and SFDVKD. In DNA, the CDR3 is TGTGCCACCAGAAAGGGACAGGCGAACACTGAAGCTTTCTTT. Translating it yields CATRKGQANTEAFF.

The chain is built from TRBV9 and TRBJ1-3; D gene ambiguous. Germline V gene lookup returns CDR1 SGDLS and CDR2 YYNGEE. The CDR3 runs to 16 residues. V shed 0 bases and J shed 0 bases, with 10 bases lying between them. The DNA for the CDR3 is TGTGCCAGCAGCGTAGCTACGGGGAGCTCTGGAAACACCATATATTTT. Its protein is CASSVATGSSGNTIYF.

The rearrangement joins TRBV30 to TRBJ1-3; D unresolved. The germline V gene encodes CDR1 GTSNPN and CDR2 SVGIG (reference sequence). This CDR3 is built from 14 residues. V lost 0 bases and J 4 bases, leaving 10 bases between the germline ends. CDR3 loop: CAWSVWALGNTIYF. CDR3 in DNA: TGTGCCTGGAGTGTATGGGCCCTCGGAAACACCATATATTTT.

This chain uses TRBV25-1 with TRBJ2-2; 12 bases align to TRBD1. This CDR3 has 17 residues. With V trimmed by 4 bases and J by 6 bases, 9 bases remained unmatched. Germline V lookup: CDR1 MGHDK, CDR2 SYGVNS. The CDR3 region has the DNA TGTGCCAGCAGTGGGGGGGACAGGGGGCTTTACGCCGGGGAGCTGTTTTTT. It codes for CASSGGDRGLYAGELFF. The full variable domain, completed using reference TRBV25-1 and TRBJ2-2, is EADIYQTPRYLVIGTGKKITLECSQTMGHDKMYWYQQDPGMELHLIHYSYGVNSTEKGDLSSESTVSRIRTEHFPLTLESARPSHTSQYLCASSGGDRGLYAGELFFGEGSRLTVL.

The chain links TRBV9 to TRBJ2-3, with a weak D call TRBD1 (6 bases). The CDR3 consists of 12 residues. The germline V gene encodes CDR1 SGDLS and CDR2 YYNGEE. Trimming removed 4 bases from V and 6 bases from J, with 9 bases in between. The CDR3 loop reads CASSRQADTQYF. The CDR3 DNA sequence: TGTGCCAGCAGCCGACAGGCGGATACGCAGTATTTT.

The rearrangement links TRBV12-5 to TRBJ1-5; 7 nucleotides line up with TRBD1. CDR3 length: 14 amino acids. The V gene's germline CDR1 is LGHNT and CDR2 FRNRAP. With 1 base clipped from V and 6 bases from J, the junction kept 3 bases outside the gene matches. The DNA of the CDR3 is TGTGCTAGTGGTTTGGGGACAGGATTTCAGCCCCAGCATTTT. Translating gives CASGLGTGFQPQHF.

The genes are TRBV14 and TRBJ2-3, with D possibly TRBD2 on 6 matching bases. Trimming left V 6 bases short and J 1 base short, with 14 bases between. Germline-derived CDR1 and CDR2 are SGHDN and FVKESK. CDR3 length equals 15 residues. The CDR3, as DNA: TGTGCCAGCAGTAGGACTAACGGTGGCACAGATACGCAGTATTTT. Amino acids: CASSRTNGGTDTQYF.

This chain joins TRBV6-5 and TRBJ1-5, with 7 nucleotides matching TRBD1. The CDR3 loop spans 14 amino acids. The ends lost 6 bases at V and 0 bases at J; junction bases unmatched: 2. Looked up from germline, CDR1 is MNHEY and CDR2 is SVGAGI. Here the CDR3 DNA reads TGTGCCAGCAGGGGACAGAATAGCAATCAGCCCCAGCATTTT. It encodes CASRGQNSNQPQHF.

V gene TRBV28 combines with J gene TRBJ2-6; possibly TRBD1 for D (6 bases). Germline CDR1 MDHEN, CDR2 SYDVKM. Trimming removed 6 bases at V and 0 bases at J, with 15 bases between. The CDR3 length is 17 residues. The CDR3 sequence: CASRNPGQLSGANVLTF. The CDR3 nucleotides read TGTGCCAGCAGAAATCCGGGACAACTCTCTGGGGCCAACGTCCTGACTTTC.

V is TRBV7-3 and J is TRBJ2-3; no clear D gene. The V end lost 2 bases, the J end lost 4 bases, and 13 bases lay between the germline ends. The CDR3 spans 15 residues. The germline V gene has CDR1 SGHTA and CDR2 FQGTGA. This CDR3 reads CASSLQGRVPDTQYF. The CDR3 nucleotides are TGTGCCAGCAGCTTACAAGGTCGGGTCCCAGATACGCAGTATTTT.

This rearrangement joins TRBV6-2 or TRBV6-3 to TRBJ2-1; TRBD2 might be the D (6 bases). Looked up from germline, CDR1 is MNHEY and CDR2 is SVGEGT. V dropped 2 bases and J dropped 6 bases, with 20 bases sitting between them. The CDR3 consists of 17 residues. In DNA, the CDR3 is TGTGCCAGCAGTTACGGTTACGCGGGAATTCCCCCCAATGAGCAGTTCTTC. It encodes CASSYGYAGIPPNEQFF.

This chain uses TRBV2 with TRBJ1-1, with D maybe TRBD1 (6 bases). The CDR3 is 13 residues long. V gave up 6 bases and J gave up 4 bases, with 12 bases separating them. The V gene's germline CDR1 is SNHLY and CDR2 FYNNEI. The chain's CDR3 is CASRTPGVTEAFF. The DNA for the CDR3 is TGTGCCAGCAGAACTCCAGGGGTCACTGAAGCTTTCTTT.

This clone was picked up one time. J is TRBJ2-5 and V is TRBV24-1; TRBD2 matches at 7 bases. The trim removed 0 bases at V and 3 bases at J, leaving 0 bases unmatched. The CDR3 extends over 14 amino acids. The germline V gene has CDR1 KGHDR and CDR2 SFDVKD. This chain's CDR3 is CATSDLGREETQYF. DNA of the CDR3: TGTGCCACCAGTGATTTGGGGAGGGAAGAGACCCAGTACTTC.

The chain couples TRBV4-1 to TRBJ1-1, with 7 positions matching TRBD1. The germline gives CDR1 MGHRA, CDR2 YSYEKL. Unmatched junction bases numbered 6, after V lost 1 base and J lost 7 bases. This CDR3 comprises 14 residues. For the CDR3, the DNA is TGCGCCAGCAGCCAAGGACAGGGCGGTTATGAAGCTTTCTTT. Translated: CASSQGQGGYEAFF.

The V and J genes are TRBV5-1 and TRBJ2-5, with 8 bases matching TRBD2. Per germline, CDR1 SGHRS and CDR2 YFSETQ. Unmatched junction bases numbered 12, after V lost 4 bases and J lost 7 bases. The CDR3 loop spans 15 amino acids. The CDR3 loop is CASSPLAGGGVTQYF. CDR3 in DNA: TGCGCCAGCAGCCCACTCGCCGGGGGGGGTGTGACCCAGTACTTC.

The chain links TRBV27 to TRBJ2-7, with D tentatively TRBD2 (6 bases). This CDR3 is 12 amino acids long. CDR1 and CDR2 from the germline V gene are MNHEY and SMNVEV (reference sequence). The V gene lost 8 bases and the J gene lost 1 base, with 9 bases spanning the gap. CDR3 sequence: CASAGSSYEQYF. Here the CDR3 DNA reads TGTGCCAGCGCGGGGAGTTCCTACGAGCAGTACTTC.

CDR3 bases: TGTGCCACCCGCGTTTGGAACACTGAAGCTTTCTTT. Amino acid sequence: CATRVWNTEAFF. The gene calls are TRBV28 and TRBJ1-1; D remains ambiguous. This CDR3 contains 12 residues. CDR1 and CDR2 from the germline V gene are MDHEN and SYDVKM. Trimming cost V 10 bases and J 1 base, with 10 bases left between them.

The gene calls are TRBV4-1 and TRBJ2-3; TRBD2 matches 8 bases. V trimming: 4 bases; J trimming: 0 bases; junction bases outside the gene matches: 15. The CDR3 contains 19 residues. Per germline, CDR1 MGHRA and CDR2 YSYEKL. CDR3 sequence (DNA): TGCGCCAGCAGCCCGTCCCCGGGGGGGCTCTCTCATAGCACAGATACGCAGTATTTT. Protein sequence: CASSPSPGGLSHSTDTQYF.

V usage is TRBV19 and J usage is TRBJ1-5; maybe TRBD1 (6 bases). This CDR3 region has 15 residues. The ends were cut back, 4 bases at V and 2 bases at J, with 12 bases in the middle. Germline lookup yields CDR1 LNHDA and CDR2 SQIVND (reference sequence). The CDR3 reads CASSTTGFGNQPQHF. CDR3 nucleotides: TGTGCCAGTAGTACGACAGGATTTGGCAATCAGCCCCAGCATTTT.

The chain uses TRBV19 and TRBJ2-1, with D perhaps matching TRBD2 (6 bases). V lost 3 bases to trimming and J lost 9 bases, with 24 bases between them. The length of the CDR3 is 17 residues. Germline assignment: CDR1 LNHDA and CDR2 SQIVND (reference sequence). The CDR3, as DNA: TGTGCCAGTAGTATTCTTCCGGGGGAGAACCTAGCTAGTGAGCAGTTCTTC. Translation gives CASSILPGENLASEQFF.

A few counts support this clone. V usage is TRBV6-5 and J usage is TRBJ2-3; 7 bases align to TRBD2. With V trimmed by 3 bases and J by 5 bases, 8 bases remained unmatched. The germline CDR1 and CDR2 sequences are MNHEY and SVGAGI. This CDR3 is built from 15 residues. The CDR3 DNA is TGTGCCAGCAGTTATGCTGGCGGGGGTAGAGATACGCAGTATTTT. This translates into CASSYAGGGRDTQYF.

This chain uses TRBV10-3 with TRBJ2-2, with 12 nucleotides matching TRBD2. V was pared by 0 bases and J by 8 bases, with 7 bases of the junction left unmatched. Germline assignment: CDR1 ENHRY and CDR2 SYGVKD. This CDR3 spans 17 amino acids. The DNA for the CDR3 is TGTGCCATCAGTGAGTCGATGACTAGCGGGGGCCGAGGGGAGCTGTTTTTT. This translates into CAISESMTSGGRGELFF.

The J gene is TRBJ1-1, the V gene TRBV9, with TRBD1 matching over 8 bases. CDR1 is SGDLS and CDR2 is YYNGEE in the germline V gene. The V segment lost 5 bases and the J segment 6 bases; nucleotides outside the gene matches: 6. The CDR3 runs 13 residues. The DNA of the CDR3 is TGTGCCAGCAGTCTAACAGGGGGGTCTGAAGCTTTCTTT. Encoded protein: CASSLTGGSEAFF.

V usage is TRBV20-1 and J usage is TRBJ2-7; possibly TRBD2 for D (5 bases). The CDR3 is made up of 11 amino acids. CDR1 DFQATT and CDR2 SNEGSKA come from the germline V gene (reference sequence). V lost 7 bases, J lost 4 bases, and 11 bases lay in between. CDR3 sequence reads: CSVRGMYEQYF. CDR3 bases: TGCAGTGTTCGAGGGATGTACGAGCAGTACTTC.